These T cell receptor beta chains were read from a single sample in a study of blood T cell repertoires in COVID-19. Using immunoSEQ multiplex PCR, the repertoire was profiled, and TCRdb retains in-frame clones only, with some absent. The top ten clones hold 8.4% of a sample with 150,000 or so clones, roughly 82% of them seen once. Sequences were obtained from peripheral blood. The receptors come from an older woman with acute or convalescent COVID-19. Each CDR3 is given with its conserved first and last residue. D genes are given only for firm matches. Rows may omit the clone size; those that give it use once, few, many or a size class.

J: TRBJ1-6; V: TRBV27; D: -; size: few; DNA: TGTGCCAGCAGCACGTGGGAGGGGGGGAGAAGTTCACCCCTCCACTTT; CDR3: CASSTWEGGRSSPLHF
J: TRBJ1-4; V: TRBV5-4; D: -; size: once; DNA: TGTGCCAGCAGCTTGGTAGGGGATAATGAAAAACTGTTTTTT; CDR3: CASSLVGDNEKLFF
J: TRBJ1-2; V: TRBV28; D: TRBD1; size: -; DNA: TGTGCCAGCAAAGGACAGGGGGGATGGTATGGCTACACCTTC; CDR3: CASKGQGGWYGYTF
J: TRBJ1-6; V: TRBV2; D: TRBD1; size: -; DNA: TGTGCCAGCAGTGCGACAGGGGAGCTGGCACCCCTCCACTTT; CDR3: CASSATGELAPLHF
J: TRBJ1-1; V: TRBV5-1; D: -; size: -; DNA: TGCGCCAGCACCTTCAATCCAGGGAACACTGAAGCTTTCTTT; CDR3: CASTFNPGNTEAFF
J: TRBJ1-3; V: TRBV7-9; D: -; size: -; DNA: TGTGCCAGCAGCTCTCTCCTAGGACAGTGGGGAAACACCATATATTTT; CDR3: CASSSLLGQWGNTIYF
J: TRBJ2-7; V: TRBV27; D: TRBD2; size: -; DNA: TGTGCCAGCAGTTACATGGGGACTAGCCTGTACGAGCAGTACTTC; CDR3: CASSYMGTSLYEQYF
J: TRBJ2-7; V: TRBV19; D: TRBD2; size: few; DNA: TGTGCCAGTAGTGCCGGACTAGCGGGAGGGCTCTACGAGCAGTACTTC; CDR3: CASSAGLAGGLYEQYF
J: TRBJ1-6; V: TRBV6-2/TRBV6-3; D: -; size: few; DNA: TGTGCCAGCAGTTACAGGCGGGATAATTCACCCCTCCACTTT; CDR3: CASSYRRDNSPLHF
J: TRBJ1-1; V: TRBV6-2/TRBV6-3; D: -; size: -; DNA: TGTGCCAGCAGTGACCCGACAGTTGGAGACACTGAAGCTTTCTTT; CDR3: CASSDPTVGDTEAFF
J: TRBJ1-1; V: TRBV19; D: -; size: -; DNA: TGTGCCAGTACTATCCTGGGGGCCCGGACTGAAGCTTTCTTT; CDR3: CASTILGARTEAFF
J: TRBJ2-1; V: TRBV27; D: TRBD2; size: -; DNA: TGTGCCAGCAGTTTAGGGCGGGAGAGTAATGAGCAGTTCTTC; CDR3: CASSLGRESNEQFF
J: TRBJ1-5; V: TRBV7-9; D: TRBD1; size: -; DNA: TGTGCCAGCAGCTTAACAGGGGGCCCCAATCAGCCCCAGCATTTT; CDR3: CASSLTGGPNQPQHF
J: TRBJ1-3; V: TRBV7-9; D: -; size: few; DNA: TGTGCCAGCAGCTTCGGGTTTTTAACTGGAAACACCATATATTTT; CDR3: CASSFGFLTGNTIYF
J: TRBJ2-3; V: TRBV5-1; D: -; size: -; DNA: TGCGCCAGCAGCTTAGGGGCACGCACAGATACGCAGTATTTT; CDR3: CASSLGARTDTQYF
J: TRBJ2-5; V: TRBV3-1/TRBV3-2; D: TRBD2; size: -; DNA: TGTGCCAGCAGCCTGGCAGCGGGAATTCAAGAGACCCAGTACTTC; CDR3: CASSLAAGIQETQYF
J: TRBJ1-5; V: TRBV19; D: -; size: -; DNA: TGTGCCAGTAGTATCCGAGGGTTTCAGCCCCAGCATTTT; CDR3: CASSIRGFQPQHF
J: TRBJ2-7; V: TRBV18; D: -; size: few; DNA: TGTGCCAGCTCACCCCCTCTTGGAGTATACGAGCAGTACTTC; CDR3: CASSPPLGVYEQYF
J: TRBJ1-6; V: TRBV27; D: -; size: once; DNA: TGTGCCAGCAGTTTAAAGGGGAATTCACCCCTCCACTTT; CDR3: CASSLKGNSPLHF
J: TRBJ1-1; V: TRBV2; D: -; size: few; DNA: TGTGCCAGCACAGTATCCATGAACACTGAAGCTTTCTTT; CDR3: CASTVSMNTEAFF
J: TRBJ2-1; V: TRBV6-1; D: TRBD2; size: -; DNA: TGTGCCAGCAGTGAACCGAGCGGGGGGCGTTACAATGAGCAGTTCTTC; CDR3: CASSEPSGGRYNEQFF
J: TRBJ1-1; V: TRBV4-3; D: -; size: -; DNA: TGCGCCAGCAGTCTGACTCCAACAAGTGAAGCTTTCTTT; CDR3: CASSLTPTSEAFF
J: TRBJ2-1; V: TRBV7-9; D: TRBD2; size: once; DNA: TGTGCCAGCAGCCCGGGACTAGCGGGCAGCTCCTACAATGAGCAGTTCTTC; CDR3: CASSPGLAGSSYNEQFF
J: TRBJ2-7; V: TRBV28; D: TRBD2; size: once; DNA: TGTGCCAGCAGTGATATAGGACTAGCGGGAGTCACCTACGAGCAGTACTTC; CDR3: CASSDIGLAGVTYEQYF
J: TRBJ2-2; V: TRBV6-5; D: TRBD2; size: -; DNA: TGTGCCAGCAGTTACGGGACTAGCTCCGGGGAGCTGTTTTTT; CDR3: CASSYGTSSGELFF
J: TRBJ2-7; V: TRBV24-1; D: -; size: -; DNA: TGTGCCACCAGTCGCACAGGCCCTTTCTCCTACGAGCAGTACTTC; CDR3: CATSRTGPFSYEQYF
J: TRBJ2-3; V: TRBV5-1; D: TRBD2; size: -; DNA: TGCGCCAGCAGCTTTAGCGGGGGGCGCACAGATACGCAGTATTTT; CDR3: CASSFSGGRTDTQYF
J: TRBJ1-3; V: TRBV6-5; D: -; size: -; DNA: TGTGCCAGCAGTTCCGGACGGGGGGCCGGAAACACCATATATTTT; CDR3: CASSSGRGAGNTIYF
J: TRBJ2-3; V: TRBV9; D: -; size: -; DNA: TGTGCCAGCAGCGACCCAGGGTTTAGCACAGATACGCAGTATTTT; CDR3: CASSDPGFSTDTQYF
J: TRBJ1-2; V: TRBV6-1; D: -; size: -; DNA: TGTGCCAGCAGTGAAATTCAGGGGAATGGCTACACCTTC; CDR3: CASSEIQGNGYTF
J: TRBJ2-7; V: TRBV20-1; D: -; size: -; DNA: TGCAGTGCGGCTAGCGTCTACGAGCAGTACTTC; CDR3: CSAASVYEQYF
J: TRBJ1-2; V: TRBV4-3; D: -; size: few; DNA: TGCGCCAGCAGCCAAGATCTCCGGTCCGGCTATGGCTACACCTTC; CDR3: CASSQDLRSGYGYTF
J: TRBJ2-7; V: TRBV4-1; D: TRBD2; size: -; DNA: TGCGCCAGCAGCCAAGATTCGACTGGACTAGCGGCGAGCTACGAGCAGTACTTC; CDR3: CASSQDSTGLAASYEQYF
J: TRBJ1-2; V: TRBV5-1; D: -; size: -; DNA: TGCGCCAGCAGCTTTCACAGGGATGATGGCTACACCTTC; CDR3: CASSFHRDDGYTF
J: TRBJ2-3; V: TRBV5-1; D: -; size: -; DNA: TGCGCCAGCAGCTCACGGCCTACGGGGGATACGCAGTATTTT; CDR3: CASSSRPTGDTQYF
J: TRBJ1-1; V: TRBV19; D: TRBD1; size: -; DNA: TGTGCCAGTAGTTCCCTCGACAGGGGAGTGACTGAAGCTTTCTTT; CDR3: CASSSLDRGVTEAFF
J: TRBJ1-5; V: TRBV2; D: -; size: -; DNA: TGTGCCAGCAGTGAGGAAACAGGGAACAATCAGCCCCAGCATTTT; CDR3: CASSEETGNNQPQHF
J: TRBJ1-4; V: TRBV6-2/TRBV6-3; D: -; size: -; DNA: TGTGCCAGCAGTTACGGATATTCGGGAGCAACTAATGAAAAACTGTTTTTT; CDR3: CASSYGYSGATNEKLFF
J: TRBJ1-2; V: TRBV19; D: TRBD1; size: -; DNA: TGTGCCAGTAGTATGTCCAGACAGGGGAGCTATGGCTACACCTTC; CDR3: CASSMSRQGSYGYTF
J: TRBJ2-3; V: TRBV19; D: -; size: -; DNA: TGTGCCAGTAGTTTTTCCCCGGGAGCAGATACGCAGTATTTT; CDR3: CASSFSPGADTQYF
J: TRBJ1-3; V: TRBV7-9; D: TRBD1; size: many; DNA: TGTGCCAGCAGGAACGTAAGGGACAGGGACAAATTCACTGGAAACACCATATATTTT; CDR3: CASRNVRDRDKFTGNTIYF
J: TRBJ1-5; V: TRBV2; D: TRBD1; size: -; DNA: TGTGCCAGCAGTGACCAGGGGGATCAGCCCCAGCATTTT; CDR3: CASSDQGDQPQHF
J: TRBJ2-5; V: TRBV11-2; D: TRBD1; size: -; DNA: TGTGCCAGCAGCTTACAGGGGGTGGGAACAGTGATCCAGTACTTC; CDR3: CASSLQGVGTVIQYF
J: TRBJ1-2; V: TRBV3-1/TRBV3-2; D: TRBD1; size: -; DNA: TGTGCCAGCAGCCAGCCGGGACAGACGTACTATGGCTACACCTTC; CDR3: CASSQPGQTYYGYTF
J: TRBJ1-1; V: TRBV4-1; D: TRBD1; size: once; DNA: TGCGCCAGCAGCCAGCTACAGGGGGCTGTGTCTGAAGCTTTCTTT; CDR3: CASSQLQGAVSEAFF
J: TRBJ2-7; V: TRBV6-5; D: TRBD1; size: -; DNA: TGTGCCAGCACCCGGACAGGGGTCGAGCAGTACTTC; CDR3: CASTRTGVEQYF